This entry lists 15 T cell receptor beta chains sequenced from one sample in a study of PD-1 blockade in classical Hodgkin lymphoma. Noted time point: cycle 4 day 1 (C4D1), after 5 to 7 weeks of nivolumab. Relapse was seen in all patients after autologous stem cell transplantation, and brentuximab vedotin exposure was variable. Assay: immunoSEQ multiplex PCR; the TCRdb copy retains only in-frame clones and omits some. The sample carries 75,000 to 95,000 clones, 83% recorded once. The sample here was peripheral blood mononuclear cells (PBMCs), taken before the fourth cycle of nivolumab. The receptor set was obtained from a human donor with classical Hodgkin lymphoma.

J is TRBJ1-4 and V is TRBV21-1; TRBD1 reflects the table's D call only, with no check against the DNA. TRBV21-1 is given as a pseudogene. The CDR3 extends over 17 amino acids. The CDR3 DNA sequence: TGTGCCAGCAGCACGGAGTTCACCGACAGGGTAGGGGAAAAACTGTTTTTT. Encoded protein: CASSTEFTDRVGEKLFF.

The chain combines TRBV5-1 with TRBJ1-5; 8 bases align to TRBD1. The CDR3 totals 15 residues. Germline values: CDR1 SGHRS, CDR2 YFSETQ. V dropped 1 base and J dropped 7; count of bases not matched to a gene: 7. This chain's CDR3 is CASSLTGGWDQPQHF. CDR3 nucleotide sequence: TGCGCCAGCAGCTTGACAGGGGGATGGGACCAGCCCCAGCATTTT.

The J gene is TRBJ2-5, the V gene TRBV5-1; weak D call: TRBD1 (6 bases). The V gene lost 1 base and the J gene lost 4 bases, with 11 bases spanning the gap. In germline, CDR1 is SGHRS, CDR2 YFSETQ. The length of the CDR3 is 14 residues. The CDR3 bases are TGCGCCAGCAGCTTGCTGGGACATCGAGAGACCCAGTACTTC. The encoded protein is CASSLLGHRETQYF. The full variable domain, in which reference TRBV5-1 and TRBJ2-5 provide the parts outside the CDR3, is KAGVTQTPRYLIKTRGQQVTLSCSPISGHRSVSWYQQTPGQGLQFLFEYFSETQRNKGNFPGRFSGRQFSNSRSEMNVSTLELGDSALYLCASSLLGHRETQYFGPGTRLLVL.

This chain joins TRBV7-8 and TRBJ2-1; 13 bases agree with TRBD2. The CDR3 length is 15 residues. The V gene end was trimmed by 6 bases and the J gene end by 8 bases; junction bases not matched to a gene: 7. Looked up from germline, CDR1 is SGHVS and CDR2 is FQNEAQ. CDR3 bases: TGTGCCAGCAGGGCCGGACTAGCGGGAGATCATGAGCAGTTCTTC. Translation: CASRAGLAGDHEQFF.

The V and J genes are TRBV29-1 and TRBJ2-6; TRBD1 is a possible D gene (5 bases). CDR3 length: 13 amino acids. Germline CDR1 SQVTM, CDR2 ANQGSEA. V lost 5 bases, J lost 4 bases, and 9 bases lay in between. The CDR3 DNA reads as TGCAGCGTTACAGGAACCGGGGCCAACGTCCTGACTTTC. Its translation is CSVTGTGANVLTF.

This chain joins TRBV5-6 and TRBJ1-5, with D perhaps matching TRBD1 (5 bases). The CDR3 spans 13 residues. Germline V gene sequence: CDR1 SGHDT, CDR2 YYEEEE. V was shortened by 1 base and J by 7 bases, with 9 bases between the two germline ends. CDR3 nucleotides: TGTGCCAGCAGCTTGACAGGAAACCAGCCCCAGCATTTT. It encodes CASSLTGNQPQHF.

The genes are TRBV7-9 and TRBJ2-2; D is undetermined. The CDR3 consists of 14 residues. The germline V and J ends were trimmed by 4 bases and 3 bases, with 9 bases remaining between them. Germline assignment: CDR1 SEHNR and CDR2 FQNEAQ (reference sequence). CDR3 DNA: TGTGCCAGCAGCTCCTCCTGGGACACCGGGGAGCTGTTTTTT. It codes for CASSSSWDTGELFF.

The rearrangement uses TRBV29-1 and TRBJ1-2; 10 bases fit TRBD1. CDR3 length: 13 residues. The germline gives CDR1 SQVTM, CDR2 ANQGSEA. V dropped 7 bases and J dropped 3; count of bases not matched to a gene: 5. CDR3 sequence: CSDDGQGDYGYTF. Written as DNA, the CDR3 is TGCAGCGATGATGGACAGGGGGACTATGGCTACACCTTC. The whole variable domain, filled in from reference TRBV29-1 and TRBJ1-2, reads SAVISQKPSRDICQRGTSLTIQCQVDSQVTMMFWYRQQPGQSLTLIATANQGSEATYESGFVIDKFPISRPNLTFSTLTVSNMSPEDSSIYLCSDDGQGDYGYTFGSGTRLTVV.

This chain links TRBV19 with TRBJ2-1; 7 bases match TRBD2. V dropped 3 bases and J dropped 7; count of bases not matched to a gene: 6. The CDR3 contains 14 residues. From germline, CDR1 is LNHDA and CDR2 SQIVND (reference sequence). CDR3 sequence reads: CASSILGGSNEQFF. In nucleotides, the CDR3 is TGTGCCAGTAGTATCTTGGGCGGGAGTAATGAGCAGTTCTTC.

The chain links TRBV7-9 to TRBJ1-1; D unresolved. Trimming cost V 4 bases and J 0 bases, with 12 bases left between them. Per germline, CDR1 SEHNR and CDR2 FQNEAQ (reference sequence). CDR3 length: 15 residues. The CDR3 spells CASSSITGLNTEAFF. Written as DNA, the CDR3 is TGTGCCAGCAGCTCGATCACTGGTCTGAACACTGAAGCTTTCTTT.

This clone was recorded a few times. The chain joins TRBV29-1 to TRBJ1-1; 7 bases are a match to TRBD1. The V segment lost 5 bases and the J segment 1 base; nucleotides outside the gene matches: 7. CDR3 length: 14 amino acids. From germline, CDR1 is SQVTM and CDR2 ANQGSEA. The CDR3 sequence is CSVRTGVQNTEAFF. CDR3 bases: TGCAGCGTTCGGACAGGAGTCCAGAACACTGAAGCTTTCTTT. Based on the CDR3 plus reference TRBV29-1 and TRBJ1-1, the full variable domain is SAVISQKPSRDICQRGTSLTIQCQVDSQVTMMFWYRQQPGQSLTLIATANQGSEATYESGFVIDKFPISRPNLTFSTLTVSNMSPEDSSIYLCSVRTGVQNTEAFFGQGTRLTVV.

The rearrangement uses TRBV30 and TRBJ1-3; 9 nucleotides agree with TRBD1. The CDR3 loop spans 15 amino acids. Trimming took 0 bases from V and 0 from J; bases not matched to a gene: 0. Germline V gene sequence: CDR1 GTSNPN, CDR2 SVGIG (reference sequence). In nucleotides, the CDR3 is TGTGCCTGGAGTGTGGGACAGGGCTCTGGAAACACCATATATTTT. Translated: CAWSVGQGSGNTIYF. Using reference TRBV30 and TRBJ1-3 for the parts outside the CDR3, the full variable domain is SQTIHQWPATLVQPVGSPLSLECTVEGTSNPNLYWYRQAAGRGLQLLFYSVGIGQISSEVPQNLSASRPQDRQFILSSKKLLLSDSGFYLCAWSVGQGSGNTIYFGEGSWLTVV.

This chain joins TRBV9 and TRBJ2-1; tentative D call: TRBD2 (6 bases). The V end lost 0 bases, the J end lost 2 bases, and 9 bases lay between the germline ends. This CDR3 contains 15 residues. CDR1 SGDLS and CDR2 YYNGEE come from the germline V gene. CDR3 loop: CASSVVGLPYNEQFF. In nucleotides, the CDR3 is TGTGCCAGCAGCGTAGTAGGACTACCCTACAATGAGCAGTTCTTC.

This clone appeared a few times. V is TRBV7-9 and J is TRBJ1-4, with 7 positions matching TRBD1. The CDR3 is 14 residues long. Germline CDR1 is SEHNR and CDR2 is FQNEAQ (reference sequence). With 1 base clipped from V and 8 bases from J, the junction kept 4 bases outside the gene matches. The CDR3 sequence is CASSLVRQGEKLFF. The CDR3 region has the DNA TGTGCCAGCAGCTTAGTCCGACAGGGAGAAAAACTGTTTTTT.

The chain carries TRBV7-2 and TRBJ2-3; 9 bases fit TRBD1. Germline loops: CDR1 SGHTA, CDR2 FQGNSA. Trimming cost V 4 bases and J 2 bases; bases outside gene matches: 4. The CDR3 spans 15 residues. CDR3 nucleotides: TGTGCCAGCAGCTCAGGGACAGGGCACACAGATACGCAGTATTTT. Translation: CASSSGTGHTDTQYF.